The next 14 T cell receptor beta chains were all read from a single sample in a study of T cell changes during pregnancy in multiple sclerosis. The protocol was immunoSEQ multiplex PCR, while the TCRdb copy is restricted to in-frame clones and leaves out a portion. The table shows tens of thousands of clones, with roughly 90% occurring only once. Material: CD8+ T cells from peripheral blood mononuclear cells, obtained in the second trimester of pregnancy. The receptors derive from a female donor with multiple sclerosis, enrolled in a pregnancy study.

The chain has TRBV18 and TRBJ2-7, with 8 bases aligning to TRBD1. The germline V gene has CDR1 KGHSH and CDR2 LQKENI. The CDR3 is 14 amino acids. Trimming took 3 bases from V and 2 from J; bases not matched to a gene: 3. The CDR3 loop reads CASSPDRDAYEQYF. CDR3 in DNA: TGTGCCAGCTCACCGGACAGGGACGCCTACGAGCAGTACTTC. The full variable domain, its missing parts supplied by reference TRBV18 and TRBJ2-7, is NAGVMQNPRHLVRRRGQEARLRCSPMKGHSHVYWYRQLPEEGLKFMVYLQKENIIDESGMPKERFSAEFPKEGPSILRIQQVVRGDSAAYFCASSPDRDAYEQYFGPGTRLTVT.

This chain joins TRBV6-5 and TRBJ2-5, with D uncertain. Germline CDR1 and CDR2: MNHEY and SVGAGI. V lost 0 bases, J lost 4 bases, and 9 bases lay in between. The CDR3 is made up of 14 amino acids. The CDR3 DNA reads as TGTGCCAGCAGTTACTCTACACCGGGAGAGACCCAGTACTTC. Amino acid sequence: CASSYSTPGETQYF.

The V call is TRBV15, the J call TRBJ2-7; D is undetermined. Germline-derived CDR1 and CDR2 are LNHNV and YYDKDF (reference sequence). The V and J ends lost 6 bases and 2 bases respectively, with 11 bases between them. The CDR3 covers 13 residues. The CDR3: CATSPTRTYEQYF. The CDR3 DNA reads TGTGCCACCAGTCCGACAAGGACCTACGAGCAGTACTTC.

This clone was counted only a few times. The chain has TRBV2 and TRBJ1-5, with TRBD1 matching over 7 bases. V shed 1 base, J shed 0 bases, and the junction held 0 bases outside the gene matches. CDR1 and CDR2 from the germline V gene are SNHLY and FYNNEI. The CDR3 loop spans 15 amino acids. The CDR3, as DNA: TGTGCCAGCAGTGAAGAGGGGGCTAGCAATCAGCCCCAGCATTTT. Its translation: CASSEEGASNQPQHF.

This clone was detected only once. V usage is TRBV7-2 and J usage is TRBJ1-1, with 9 bases lining up with TRBD1. CDR1 and CDR2 from the germline V gene are SGHTA and FQGNSA. J gave up 1 base and V 4 bases, and 13 bases lay outside the gene matches. This CDR3 comprises 18 residues. The DNA of the CDR3 is TGTGCCAGCAGCTACACCCCCGGGACAGGGAGGGGGAACACTGAAGCTTTCTTT. Amino acid sequence: CASSYTPGTGRGNTEAFF. Supplemented by reference TRBV7-2 and TRBJ1-1, the full variable domain reads GAGVSQSPSNKVTEKGKDVELRCDPISGHTALYWYRQSLGQGLEFLIYFQGNSAPDKSGLPSDRFSAERTGGSVSTLTIQRTQQEDSAVYLCASSYTPGTGRGNTEAFFGQGTRLTVV.

The sample holds one count of this clone. V is TRBV27 and J is TRBJ1-2; 9 bases align to TRBD1. The ends lost 7 bases at V and 3 bases at J; junction bases unmatched: 6. CDR1 is MNHEY, CDR2 SMNVEV, per germline (reference sequence). The CDR3 length is 14 residues. The CDR3 DNA is TGTGCCAGCAATCCCACAGGGGGCGACTATGGCTACACCTTC. Protein: CASNPTGGDYGYTF.

The chain is built from TRBV19 and TRBJ1-4; a possible D gene is TRBD1 (5 bases). This CDR3 is built from 15 residues. V lost 1 base and J lost 8, with 14 bases in between. The germline V gene encodes CDR1 LNHDA and CDR2 SQIVND (reference sequence). The CDR3 DNA reads TGTGCCAGTAGTATAGGAGTGACAGATCGGGAAAAACTGTTTTTT. Translated: CASSIGVTDREKLFF. The variable domain in full, completed from reference TRBV19 and TRBJ1-4, reads DGGITQSPKYLFRKEGQNVTLSCEQNLNHDAMYWYRQDPGQGLRLIYYSQIVNDFQKGDIAEGYSVSREKKESFPLTVTSAQKNPTAFYLCASSIGVTDREKLFFGSGTQLSVL.

The chain joins TRBV21-1 to TRBJ2-1; the table's D call of TRBD2 was not tested on the DNA. TRBV21-1 is designated a pseudogene. The CDR3 contains 15 residues. The CDR3 here is CASSDKLFSYNEQFF. The CDR3 DNA follows: TGTGCCAGCAGCGATAAGCTGTTTTCCTACAATGAGCAGTTCTTC.

The chain is built from TRBV7-6 and TRBJ1-5; 8 bases are a match to TRBD1. The CDR3 has 16 residues. V lost 5 bases to trimming and J lost 1 base; unmatched junction nucleotides: 7. Germline V gene data show CDR1 as SGHVS and CDR2 as FNYEAQ. CDR3 nucleotides: TGTGCCAGCAGCGAAGAACAGGGGGACAGCAATCAGCCCCAGCATTTT. Translated: CASSEEQGDSNQPQHF.

A single count supports this clone. The rearrangement joins TRBV5-1 to TRBJ1-2, with D possibly matching TRBD1 (5 bases). Trimming cost V 6 bases and J 11 bases, with 20 bases left between them. CDR1 is SGHRS and CDR2 is YFSETQ in the germline V gene. The CDR3 is made up of 13 amino acids. The chain's CDR3 is CASMGGETVSYTF. CDR3 nucleotide sequence: TGCGCCAGCATGGGGGGAGAGACTGTTTCTTACACCTTC.

This rearrangement joins TRBV19 to TRBJ2-5; 11 nucleotides match TRBD1. Germline loops: CDR1 LNHDA, CDR2 SQIVND (reference sequence). The CDR3 contains 17 residues. J gave up 4 bases and V 2 bases, and 9 bases lay outside the gene matches. The DNA of the CDR3 is TGTGCCAGTAGTATAACTCTGTGGGACAGGGGGAGAGAGACCCAGTACTTC. This gives the protein CASSITLWDRGRETQYF.

In its sample, this clone was seen a few times. This rearrangement joins TRBV4-3 to TRBJ1-1; TRBD1 might be the D (6 bases). V shed 1 base and J shed 8 bases, with 8 bases lying between them. From germline, CDR1 is LGHNA and CDR2 YSLEER. CDR3 size: 12 residues. CDR3 nucleotide sequence: TGCGCCAGCAGCCAAGGTGGGGGCGAAGCTTTCTTT. Translating it yields CASSQGGGEAFF.

The chain links TRBV9 to TRBJ2-2; 7 bases map to TRBD1. CDR1 and CDR2 from the germline V gene are SGDLS and YYNGEE. CDR3 length equals 15 residues. Germline trimming cut 6 bases from V and 0 bases from J; bases unmatched to any gene: 5. The CDR3 reads CASTPGTANTGELFF. The DNA for the CDR3 is TGTGCCAGCACCCCCGGGACAGCGAACACCGGGGAGCTGTTTTTT.

The J gene is TRBJ2-2, the V gene TRBV5-4; 7 bases align to TRBD1. The CDR3 is made up of 16 amino acids. The germline V gene encodes CDR1 SGHNT and CDR2 YYREEE (reference sequence). The V gene end was trimmed by 4 bases and the J gene end by 1 base; junction bases not matched to a gene: 7. The CDR3, as DNA: TGTGCCAGCAGCGACCCGGGACAGCTGAACACCGGGGAGCTGTTTTTT. Amino acids: CASSDPGQLNTGELFF.